This entry concerns a single T cell receptor beta chain. Antigen: not known. The sample is drawn from a study of shared clonotypes between healthy human individuals. Overall study results and limits: The study drew on few donors, limiting represented genetic and exposure-history diversity. In a few donors, approximately 5% of naive CD4 clonotypes appeared in common. Clonotypes which were not shared had lower generation probabilities than clonotypes that all four donors shared.

Germline-derived CDR1 and CDR2 are MNHEY and SMNVEV (reference sequence). Trimming left V 5 bases short and J 4 bases short, with 11 bases between. The CDR3 is made up of 14 amino acids. Assay used: immunoSEQ multiplex PCR; TCRdb lists only in-frame clones, some missing. This sample yields about 1.5 million clones, of which approximately 98% are seen a single time; roughly 0.45% belongs to the top ten. This chain joins TRBV27 and TRBJ2-2; the D gene is possibly TRBD1 (5 bases). The sequenced sample was naive CD4+ T cells sorted from blood. Subset of the sample: CD45RA+ positively selected. This clonotype was obtained from a man aged 25-45 years in good health. The CDR3 protein is CASSQRQFTGELFF. The CDR3, as DNA: TGTGCCAGCAGTCAGCGACAGTTCACCGGGGAGCTGTTTTTT.